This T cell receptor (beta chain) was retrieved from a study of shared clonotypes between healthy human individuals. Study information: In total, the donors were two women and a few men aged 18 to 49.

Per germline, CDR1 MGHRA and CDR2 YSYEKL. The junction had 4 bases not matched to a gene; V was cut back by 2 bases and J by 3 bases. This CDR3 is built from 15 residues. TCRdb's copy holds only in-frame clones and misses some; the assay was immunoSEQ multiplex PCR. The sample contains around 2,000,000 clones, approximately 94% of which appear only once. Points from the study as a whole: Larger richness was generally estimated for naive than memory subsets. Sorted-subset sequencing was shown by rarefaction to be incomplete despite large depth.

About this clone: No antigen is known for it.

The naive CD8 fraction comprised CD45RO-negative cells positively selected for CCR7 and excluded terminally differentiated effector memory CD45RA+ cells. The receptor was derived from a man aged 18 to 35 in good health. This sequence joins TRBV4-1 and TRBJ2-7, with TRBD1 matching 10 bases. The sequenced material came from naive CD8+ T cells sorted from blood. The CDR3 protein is CASSQSGTGDYEQYF. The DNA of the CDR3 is TGCGCCAGCAGCCAATCCGGGACAGGGGACTACGAGCAGTACTTC.